Listed below are T cell receptor beta chains from one sample, sequenced in a study of OX40 agonist ivuxolimab in advanced cancers. Assay: immunoSEQ multiplex PCR; the TCRdb copy retains only in-frame clones and omits some. The sample gives tens of thousands of clones, 85% to 90% of which show up once; roughly 9.7% is in the top ten. The sequencing used CD4+ or CD8+ T cells sorted from blood, collected in a trial of the OX40 agonist ivuxolimab. Source of these receptors: an adult with an advanced solid tumor such as melanoma, head and neck, liver or kidney cancer. Each CDR3 is given with its conserved first and last residue. The D gene is left open where the match is weak. Only some rows state a clone size, as once, few, many or a class for expanded clones.

J gene: TRBJ2-2; clone size: .; D gene: .; V gene: TRBV19; CDR3 protein: CASSTPVGELFF; CDR3 DNA: TGTGCCAGTAGTACCCCGGTCGGGGAGCTGTTTTTT
J gene: TRBJ2-5; clone size: .; D gene: .; V gene: TRBV11-2; CDR3 protein: CASSFLVRETQYF; CDR3 DNA: TGTGCCAGCAGCTTCCTCGTCAGGGAGACCCAGTACTTC
J gene: TRBJ1-2; clone size: .; D gene: .; V gene: TRBV30; CDR3 protein: CANWGLYGYTF; CDR3 DNA: TGTGCAAACTGGGGACTCTATGGCTACACCTTC
J gene: TRBJ2-5; clone size: .; D gene: .; V gene: TRBV7-6; CDR3 protein: CASSSIGRETQYF; CDR3 DNA: TGTGCCAGCAGCTCTATTGGCCGTGAGACCCAGTACTTC
J gene: TRBJ2-7; clone size: .; D gene: .; V gene: TRBV5-4; CDR3 protein: CASSTSGFEQYF; CDR3 DNA: TGTGCCAGCAGTACGAGCGGGTTCGAGCAGTACTTC
J gene: TRBJ2-2; clone size: .; D gene: .; V gene: TRBV5-1; CDR3 protein: CASSLKPGTGELFF; CDR3 DNA: TGCGCCAGCAGCTTAAAGCCTGGCACCGGGGAGCTGTTTTTT
J gene: TRBJ2-7; clone size: .; D gene: TRBD2; V gene: TRBV4-1; CDR3 protein: CASSQYSGSRYEQYF; CDR3 DNA: TGCGCCAGCAGCCAATATAGCGGGAGCAGGTACGAGCAGTACTTC
J gene: TRBJ2-3; clone size: .; D gene: .; V gene: TRBV7-8; CDR3 protein: CASRGGGPDTQYF; CDR3 DNA: TGTGCCAGCAGGGGCGGGGGCCCAGATACGCAGTATTTT
J gene: TRBJ1-4; clone size: .; D gene: .; V gene: TRBV27; CDR3 protein: CASKSPGLGGEKLFF; CDR3 DNA: TGTGCCAGCAAAAGCCCGGGGCTTGGGGGGGAAAAACTGTTTTTT
J gene: TRBJ2-1; clone size: .; D gene: .; V gene: TRBV10-1; CDR3 protein: CASSRRGTVEQFF; CDR3 DNA: TGCGCCAGCAGCCGACGGGGGACCGTTGAGCAGTTCTTC
J gene: TRBJ2-3; clone size: .; D gene: .; V gene: TRBV7-9; CDR3 protein: CASSSPRVSTSTDTQYF; CDR3 DNA: TGTGCCAGCAGCTCCCCCCGGGTTTCTACTAGCACAGATACGCAGTATTTT
J gene: TRBJ2-3; clone size: .; D gene: .; V gene: TRBV30; CDR3 protein: CAWSVSDTQYF; CDR3 DNA: TGTGCCTGGAGTGTTTCTGATACGCAGTATTTT
J gene: TRBJ2-3; clone size: .; D gene: TRBD2; V gene: TRBV6-1; CDR3 protein: CASSPPAGGTDTQYF; CDR3 DNA: TGTGCCAGCAGTCCCCCCGCGGGGGGCACAGATACGCAGTATTTT
J gene: TRBJ1-6; clone size: .; D gene: .; V gene: TRBV7-9; CDR3 protein: CASSSAGTPSPLHF; CDR3 DNA: TGTGCCAGCAGCTCCGCAGGGACTCCCTCACCCCTCCACTTT
J gene: TRBJ2-2; clone size: .; D gene: .; V gene: TRBV4-1; CDR3 protein: CASSQYTGELFF; CDR3 DNA: TGCGCCAGCAGTCAGTACACCGGGGAGCTGTTTTTT
J gene: TRBJ2-3; clone size: .; D gene: .; V gene: TRBV5-1; CDR3 protein: CASSLGTEATDTQYF; CDR3 DNA: TGCGCCAGCAGCTTGGGGACAGAAGCCACAGATACGCAGTATTTT
J gene: TRBJ2-3; clone size: once; D gene: TRBD2; V gene: TRBV30; CDR3 protein: CACEGREADTQYF; CDR3 DNA: TGTGCCTGCGAGGGGAGGGAGGCAGATACGCAGTATTTT
J gene: TRBJ1-3; clone size: .; D gene: .; V gene: TRBV19; CDR3 protein: CASSIGTRGTGNTIYF; CDR3 DNA: TGTGCCAGTAGTATAGGTACGCGGGGGACTGGAAACACCATATATTTT
J gene: TRBJ2-7; clone size: .; D gene: .; V gene: TRBV27; CDR3 protein: CASSLAGTWNYEQYF; CDR3 DNA: TGTGCCAGCAGTTTGGCCGGGACGTGGAACTACGAGCAGTACTTC
J gene: TRBJ2-6; clone size: .; D gene: .; V gene: TRBV10-3; CDR3 protein: CAVPGGAISGANVLTF; CDR3 DNA: TGTGCCGTACCAGGGGGGGCCATCTCTGGGGCCAACGTCCTGACTTTC
J gene: TRBJ2-2; clone size: .; D gene: .; V gene: TRBV5-1; CDR3 protein: CASKEDSTGELFF; CDR3 DNA: TGCGCCAGCAAGGAGGATTCCACCGGGGAGCTGTTTTTT
J gene: TRBJ2-1; clone size: few; D gene: .; V gene: TRBV9; CDR3 protein: CASERSGSNEQFF; CDR3 DNA: TGTGCCAGCGAGCGGTCGGGGAGCAATGAGCAGTTCTTC
J gene: TRBJ2-6; clone size: .; D gene: .; V gene: TRBV23-1; CDR3 protein: CASSQNTDPPPLILKTGANVLTF; CDR3 DNA: TGCGCCAGCAGTCAAAATACAGACCCACCCCCCCTAATACTAAAGACTGGGGCCAACGTCCTGACTTTC
J gene: TRBJ2-7; clone size: .; D gene: TRBD2; V gene: TRBV9; CDR3 protein: CASSVSERGALYYEQYF; CDR3 DNA: TGTGCCAGCAGCGTATCTGAGCGGGGGGCTTTATACTACGAGCAGTACTTC
J gene: TRBJ2-5; clone size: .; D gene: TRBD1; V gene: TRBV7-7; CDR3 protein: CASSPRDRGQETQYF; CDR3 DNA: TGTGCCAGCAGCCCCCGGGACAGGGGCCAAGAGACCCAGTACTTC
J gene: TRBJ1-2; clone size: .; D gene: .; V gene: TRBV6-1; CDR3 protein: CASSEYEVDGYTF; CDR3 DNA: TGTGCCAGCAGTGAATACGAGGTAGATGGCTACACCTTC
J gene: TRBJ2-2; clone size: .; D gene: .; V gene: TRBV9; CDR3 protein: CASSVEKGRSGELFF; CDR3 DNA: TGTGCCAGCAGCGTAGAGAAGGGGCGGAGCGGGGAGCTGTTTTTT
J gene: TRBJ2-1; clone size: .; D gene: TRBD1; V gene: TRBV28; CDR3 protein: CASSYRGPRNEQFF; CDR3 DNA: TGTGCCAGCAGCTACAGGGGGCCTCGGAATGAGCAGTTCTTC
J gene: TRBJ2-7; clone size: .; D gene: TRBD1; V gene: TRBV6-6; CDR3 protein: CASRDRATYEQYF; CDR3 DNA: TGTGCCAGCAGAGACAGGGCAACCTACGAGCAGTACTTC
J gene: TRBJ1-5; clone size: once; D gene: TRBD1; V gene: TRBV28; CDR3 protein: CASRDRLGGNQPQHF; CDR3 DNA: TGTGCCAGCAGGGACAGGTTGGGAGGCAATCAGCCCCAGCATTTT
J gene: TRBJ2-1; clone size: .; D gene: .; V gene: TRBV7-3; CDR3 protein: CASTAFNEQFF; CDR3 DNA: TGTGCCAGCACAGCGTTTAATGAGCAGTTCTTC
J gene: TRBJ2-2; clone size: .; D gene: .; V gene: TRBV19; CDR3 protein: CASSMAGNTGELFF; CDR3 DNA: TGTGCCAGTAGTATGGCCGGGAACACCGGGGAGCTGTTTTTT
J gene: TRBJ1-5; clone size: .; D gene: .; V gene: TRBV28; CDR3 protein: CASSLWTGMSQPQHF; CDR3 DNA: TGTGCCAGCAGTTTATGGACAGGTATGAGTCAGCCCCAGCATTTT
J gene: TRBJ1-5; clone size: .; D gene: .; V gene: TRBV5-8; CDR3 protein: CASSTGTGNQPQHF; CDR3 DNA: TGTGCCAGCAGCACAGGCACGGGGAATCAGCCCCAGCATTTT
J gene: TRBJ2-1; clone size: .; D gene: TRBD1; V gene: TRBV13; CDR3 protein: CASSLGLMTGGRVDEQFF; CDR3 DNA: TGTGCCAGCAGCTTAGGCCTAATGACAGGGGGCAGAGTCGATGAGCAGTTCTTC
J gene: TRBJ2-1; clone size: .; D gene: .; V gene: TRBV6-4; CDR3 protein: CASSDGRSGNNEQFF; CDR3 DNA: TGTGCCAGCAGTGACGGGCGTAGCGGAAACAATGAGCAGTTCTTC
J gene: TRBJ2-1; clone size: .; D gene: .; V gene: TRBV7-6; CDR3 protein: CATSRLVNGEQFF; CDR3 DNA: TGTGCTACTAGCCGGCTAGTTAATGGTGAGCAGTTCTTC
J gene: TRBJ2-7; clone size: .; D gene: TRBD1; V gene: TRBV29-1; CDR3 protein: CSVESDREGDYEQYF; CDR3 DNA: TGCAGCGTTGAATCGGACAGGGAAGGGGACTACGAGCAGTACTTC
J gene: TRBJ1-5; clone size: .; D gene: TRBD1; V gene: TRBV27; CDR3 protein: CASSDRESRNQPQHF; CDR3 DNA: TGTGCCAGCTCTGACAGGGAAAGTAGGAATCAGCCCCAGCATTTT
J gene: TRBJ1-4; clone size: .; D gene: .; V gene: TRBV19; CDR3 protein: CASMGVWGGNEKLFF; CDR3 DNA: TGTGCCAGTATGGGCGTATGGGGAGGGAATGAAAAACTGTTTTTT
J gene: TRBJ1-1; clone size: few; D gene: .; V gene: TRBV5-4; CDR3 protein: CASKEGAGEAFF; CDR3 DNA: TGTGCCAGCAAGGAGGGCGCGGGTGAAGCTTTCTTT
J gene: TRBJ2-7; clone size: .; D gene: .; V gene: TRBV19; CDR3 protein: CASSKGPWNEQYF; CDR3 DNA: TGTGCCAGTAGTAAGGGCCCCTGGAACGAGCAGTACTTC
J gene: TRBJ1-1; clone size: .; D gene: TRBD1; V gene: TRBV9; CDR3 protein: CASSETGSTEAFF; CDR3 DNA: TGTGCCAGCAGCGAGACAGGGTCCACTGAAGCTTTCTTT
J gene: TRBJ2-5; clone size: .; D gene: .; V gene: TRBV10-2; CDR3 protein: CASSDPVVGLQETQYF; CDR3 DNA: TGCGCCAGCAGTGACCCAGTCGTGGGACTTCAAGAGACCCAGTACTTC
J gene: TRBJ2-7; clone size: few; D gene: TRBD1; V gene: TRBV10-1; CDR3 protein: CASRPGTGDEQYF; CDR3 DNA: TGCGCCAGCAGACCCGGGACAGGGGACGAGCAGTACTTC
J gene: TRBJ1-2; clone size: .; D gene: .; V gene: TRBV7-3; CDR3 protein: CASSISGGGGNYGYTF; CDR3 DNA: TGTGCCAGCAGCATAAGTGGGGGCGGAGGAAACTATGGCTACACCTTC
J gene: TRBJ2-3; clone size: .; D gene: .; V gene: TRBV27; CDR3 protein: CASSLSTFSSRALTSTDTQYF; CDR3 DNA: TGTGCCAGCAGTTTATCAACGTTTTCTAGTAGGGCCCTAACTAGCACAGATACGCAGTATTTT
J gene: TRBJ2-7; clone size: .; D gene: .; V gene: TRBV2; CDR3 protein: CASRAGRGPKISGYDEQYF; CDR3 DNA: TGTGCCAGCAGGGCAGGCAGGGGCCCCAAAATTTCGGGTTACGACGAGCAGTACTTC
J gene: TRBJ1-1; clone size: .; D gene: TRBD1; V gene: TRBV6-1; CDR3 protein: CASSEQGQGTEAFF; CDR3 DNA: TGTGCCAGCAGTGAACAGGGACAGGGGACTGAAGCTTTCTTT
J gene: TRBJ2-1; clone size: .; D gene: .; V gene: TRBV15; CDR3 protein: CATSRVQIGASYNEQFF; CDR3 DNA: TGTGCCACCAGCAGAGTACAGATTGGGGCTTCCTACAATGAGCAGTTCTTC
J gene: TRBJ2-3; clone size: .; D gene: TRBD2; V gene: TRBV6-5; CDR3 protein: CASSPRESGTDTQYF; CDR3 DNA: TGTGCCAGCAGCCCGCGGGAGTCCGGCACAGATACGCAGTATTTT